These 27 T cell receptor beta chains were all obtained from the same sample, sequenced in a study of cytomegalovirus exposure and HLA in healthy donors (dated by TCRdb to between 2016 and 2019). The library was prepared using the immunoSEQ multiplex PCR assay. For the multiplex PCR, a mixture combining 60 forward primers for TCR Vbeta segments and 13 reverse primers for TCR Jbeta segments was used. TCRdb carries this immuneACCESS record with in-frame sequences only. Its versions omit some clonotypes, under half of them owing to an unresolved V gene in the studies checked, with the rest unexplained. The sample data list tens of thousands of clones, and less than 70% of these were observed just once. The top ten hold 2.3% of the sample. Sequenced material: PBMCs. These TCRs come from a human donor in good health.

The V call is TRBV5-1, the J call TRBJ2-3; the match to TRBD2 covers 15 bases. This CDR3 spans 17 amino acids. Per germline, CDR1 SGHRS and CDR2 YFSETQ. Trimming took 3 bases from V and 4 from J; bases not matched to a gene: 6. The CDR3 DNA is TGCGCCAGCAGCTCAGGGACTAGCGGGGGGATTGCAGATACGCAGTATTTT. Amino acid sequence: CASSSGTSGGIADTQYF.

The chain carries TRBV4-1 and TRBJ2-7, with 9 bases that match TRBD1. The V and J ends lost 1 base and 3 bases, in that order; junction bases with no gene match: 4. Germline V gives CDR1 MGHRA, CDR2 YSYEKL. CDR3 size: 15 residues. The CDR3 DNA follows: TGCGCCAGCAGCCAAGTAACAGGGGGCAGCTACGAGCAGTACTTC. This gives the protein CASSQVTGGSYEQYF.

The chain is built from TRBV5-1 and TRBJ2-4, with D unresolved. CDR1 and CDR2 (germline): SGHRS, YFSETQ. The CDR3 is 16 amino acids. V lost 2 bases and J lost 1, with 13 bases in between. Written as DNA, the CDR3 is TGCGCCAGCAGCTTAGGAGTCGTGGTGGCCAAAAACATTCAGTACTTC. The encoded protein is CASSLGVVVAKNIQYF.

The gene calls are TRBV6-5 and TRBJ1-3; D not resolved. From germline, CDR1 is MNHEY and CDR2 SVGAGI. The CDR3 spans 15 residues. V dropped 4 bases and J dropped 0 bases, with 10 bases sitting between them. For the CDR3, the DNA is TGTGCCAGCAGTTCCACCGCAGACTCTGGAAACACCATATATTTT. Protein: CASSSTADSGNTIYF.

V and J are TRBV18 and TRBJ2-3; 8 positions agree with TRBD1. J was trimmed by 3 bases and V by 3 bases; bases with no gene match: 2. Per germline, CDR1 KGHSH and CDR2 LQKENI. The CDR3 is made up of 14 amino acids. This chain's CDR3 is CASSPDRGTDTQYF. The DNA for the CDR3 is TGTGCCAGCTCACCTGACAGGGGTACAGATACGCAGTATTTT.

The V gene is TRBV7-9, the J gene TRBJ1-1; 7 bases are a match to TRBD1. Germline V gene lookup returns CDR1 SEHNR and CDR2 FQNEAQ (reference sequence). The CDR3 sequence is 15 residues long. V lost 5 bases to trimming and J lost 0 bases; unmatched junction nucleotides: 6. The CDR3 sequence is CASSPRGQLNTEAFF. DNA of the CDR3: TGTGCCAGCAGCCCGAGGGGACAGTTGAACACTGAAGCTTTCTTT.

CDR3 sequence reads: CASSPGSQPQHF. As DNA, the CDR3 is TGTGCCAGCTCACCAGGGAGTCAGCCCCAGCATTTT. The chain is built from TRBV18 and TRBJ1-5; D unresolved. Per the germline V gene, CDR1 is KGHSH and CDR2 is LQKENI. Trimming pared 2 bases from V and 6 bases from J, leaving 5 bases between. This CDR3 comprises 12 residues. The full variable domain, rest sourced from reference TRBV18 and TRBJ1-5, is NAGVMQNPRHLVRRRGQEARLRCSPMKGHSHVYWYRQLPEEGLKFMVYLQKENIIDESGMPKERFSAEFPKEGPSILRIQQVVRGDSAAYFCASSPGSQPQHFGDGTRLSIL.

The chain recombines TRBV5-1 with TRBJ2-7, with TRBD1 as a possible D gene (6 bases). Germline loops: CDR1 SGHRS, CDR2 YFSETQ. The CDR3 consists of 15 residues. V was clipped by 3 bases and J by 5 bases, with 18 bases between them. CDR3 nucleotides: TGCGCCAGCAGCTCACCGGGACACCGGTCGGACGAGCAGTACTTC. It encodes CASSSPGHRSDEQYF. Full variable domain (outside the CDR3, taken from reference TRBV5-1 and TRBJ2-7): KAGVTQTPRYLIKTRGQQVTLSCSPISGHRSVSWYQQTPGQGLQFLFEYFSETQRNKGNFPGRFSGRQFSNSRSEMNVSTLELGDSALYLCASSSPGHRSDEQYFGPGTRLTVT.

This chain joins TRBV11-3 and TRBJ2-5; 10 positions match TRBD2. J was trimmed by 1 base and V by 2 bases; bases with no gene match: 4. Per germline, CDR1 SGHNT and CDR2 YENEEA. This CDR3 is built from 16 residues. The CDR3 bases are TGTGCCAGCAGCTTAAGGGCTAGCGGGGGCCAAGAGACCCAGTACTTC. Translating gives CASSLRASGGQETQYF.

The chain uses TRBV19 and TRBJ1-1, with 12 nucleotides matching TRBD1. The CDR3 sequence is 15 residues long. J gave up 5 bases and V 6 bases, and 7 bases lay outside the gene matches. The germline gives CDR1 LNHDA, CDR2 SQIVND (reference sequence). CDR3 sequence: CASRKEGQGATEAFF. The CDR3 DNA sequence: TGTGCCAGTAGGAAGGAGGGACAGGGGGCTACTGAAGCTTTCTTT.

V gene TRBV6-6 combines with J gene TRBJ2-2; 9 bases are shared with TRBD1. Per germline, CDR1 MNHNY and CDR2 SVGAGI (reference sequence). The V and J ends lost 5 bases and 4 bases, in that order; junction bases with no gene match: 8. The CDR3 has 16 residues. Here the CDR3 DNA reads TGTGCCAGCAGTCTAACAGGGGGCGGCGGCACCGGGGAGCTGTTTTTT. Its protein is CASSLTGGGGTGELFF.

The sample holds a few counts of this clone. V gene TRBV6-4 combines with J gene TRBJ1-1, with D perhaps TRBD1 (6 bases). In germline, CDR1 is MRHNA, CDR2 SNTAGT. Trimming removed 0 bases from V and 5 bases from J, with 13 bases in between. The CDR3 runs 15 residues. The CDR3 DNA reads TGTGCCAGCAGTGACTCGTCTCAGGGGCGAACTGAAGCTTTCTTT. It yields the protein CASSDSSQGRTEAFF.

This sequence joins TRBV28 and TRBJ1-5; TRBD1 agrees at 9 bases. This CDR3 is built from 15 residues. The ends lost 6 bases at V and 2 bases at J; junction bases unmatched: 5. CDR1 MDHEN and CDR2 SYDVKM come from the germline V gene. The CDR3 region is CASRRDRDRNQPQHF. For the CDR3, the DNA is TGTGCCAGCAGGCGGGACAGGGATCGCAATCAGCCCCAGCATTTT. The full variable domain, its missing parts supplied by reference TRBV28 and TRBJ1-5, is DVKVTQSSRYLVKRTGEKVFLECVQDMDHENMFWYRQDPGLGLRLIYFSYDVKMKEKGDIPEGYSVSREKKERFSLILESASTNQTSMYLCASRRDRDRNQPQHFGDGTRLSIL.

This chain connects TRBV6-5 to TRBJ1-1; 7 bases are a match to TRBD1. The CDR3 extends over 15 amino acids. CDR1 and CDR2 (germline): MNHEY, SVGAGI. J lost 4 bases, V lost 5 bases, and 10 bases had no gene match. CDR3 coding DNA: TGTGCCAGCAGTATTAACAGGGGAGTGGGCACTGAAGCTTTCTTT. As protein: CASSINRGVGTEAFF.

V gene TRBV13 combines with J gene TRBJ1-3; D is possibly TRBD1 (5 bases). Germline V gives CDR1 PRHDT, CDR2 FYEKMQ (reference sequence). This CDR3 has 17 amino acids. Trimming took 5 bases from V and 0 from J, leaving 17 bases between them. CDR3 in amino acids: CASSTDRGGSSGNTIYF. As DNA, the CDR3 is TGTGCCAGCAGCACCGATCGTGGGGGGAGCTCTGGAAACACCATATATTTT.

This chain links TRBV7-2 with TRBJ2-7; 7 nucleotides match TRBD2. The V and J ends lost 5 bases and 3 bases, in that order; junction bases with no gene match: 7. The CDR3 length is 14 residues. CDR1 is SGHTA, CDR2 FQGNSA, per germline. Here the CDR3 reads CASSRSGVFYEQYF. The CDR3 bases are TGTGCCAGCAGCAGGAGCGGGGTTTTCTACGAGCAGTACTTC.

The chain employs TRBV2 and TRBJ2-2; 9 positions match TRBD1. The trim removed 7 bases at V and 3 bases at J, leaving 12 bases unmatched. This CDR3 has 17 residues. Germline CDR1 SNHLY, CDR2 FYNNEI. The CDR3 reads CASIPSGDREDTGELFF. The DNA for the CDR3 is TGTGCCAGCATCCCGTCCGGGGACAGGGAGGACACCGGGGAGCTGTTTTTT. The whole variable domain, filled in from reference TRBV2 and TRBJ2-2, reads EPEVTQTPSHQVTQMGQEVILRCVPISNHLYFYWYRQILGQKVEFLVSFYNNEISEKSEIFDDQFSVERPDGSNFTLKIRSTKLEDSAMYFCASIPSGDREDTGELFFGEGSRLTVL.

The CDR3 bases are TGTGCCAGCAGCTTGAAGGGCCAGGGCCCAGGCTACACCTTC. As protein: CASSLKGQGPGYTF. The rearrangement links TRBV5-6 to TRBJ1-2; the D gene is possibly TRBD1 (5 bases). Looked up from germline, CDR1 is SGHDT and CDR2 is YYEEEE. The CDR3 extends over 14 amino acids. Trimming cost V 1 base and J 8 bases, with 15 bases left between them. Full variable domain (rest looked up from reference TRBV5-6 and TRBJ1-2): DAGVTQSPTHLIKTRGQQVTLRCSPKSGHDTVSWYQQALGQGPQFIFQYYEEEERQRGNFPDRFSGHQFPNYSSELNVNALLLGDSALYLCASSLKGQGPGYTFGSGTRLTVV.

The CDR3 DNA is TGTGCCAGCAGCCGACAGGGGGCGGGAGAGACCCAGTACTTC. Amino acid sequence: CASSRQGAGETQYF. The chain carries TRBV7-8 and TRBJ2-5, with 10 bases identical to TRBD1. Unmatched junction bases numbered 4, after V lost 5 bases and J lost 4 bases. The germline CDR1 and CDR2 sequences are SGHVS and FQNEAQ. The CDR3 runs to 14 residues.

This chain connects TRBV10-3 to TRBJ2-2; TRBD1 agrees at 8 bases. V shed 8 bases, J shed 1 base, and the junction held 3 bases outside the gene matches. The germline V gene has CDR1 ENHRY and CDR2 SYGVKD. This CDR3 comprises 14 residues. The DNA of the CDR3 is TGTGCCATCGCCGGGACAGGGAACACCGGGGAGCTGTTTTTT. Protein: CAIAGTGNTGELFF.

V and J are TRBV5-5 and TRBJ1-2; a possible D gene is TRBD1 (6 bases). Germline V CDR1 and CDR2: SGHKS, YYEKEE (reference sequence). The CDR3 extends over 14 amino acids. Trimming removed 5 bases at V and 3 bases at J, with 14 bases between. The DNA of the CDR3 is TGTGCCAGCAGTCGAACAGGGTTATACTATGGCTACACCTTC. Translation gives CASSRTGLYYGYTF. The full variable domain, its missing parts supplied by reference TRBV5-5 and TRBJ1-2, is DAGVTQSPTHLIKTRGQQVTLRCSPISGHKSVSWYQQVLGQGPQFIFQYYEKEERGRGNFPDRFSARQFPNYSSELNVNALLLGDSALYLCASSRTGLYYGYTFGSGTRLTVV.

The genes are TRBV29-1 and TRBJ1-1, with D hard to call. Looked up from germline, CDR1 is SQVTM and CDR2 is ANQGSEA. V gave up 3 bases and J gave up 3 bases, with 11 bases separating them. This CDR3 has 13 amino acids. The CDR3 loop reads CSVEEVSDTEAFF. Written as DNA, the CDR3 is TGCAGCGTTGAGGAGGTTAGCGACACTGAAGCTTTCTTT.

This clone was seen more than once but under ten times. The chain uses TRBV7-2 and TRBJ2-7; 10 nucleotides align to TRBD2. Losses at the gene ends were 0 bases for V and 6 bases for J; bases not matched to a gene: 5. The CDR3 has 15 residues. Germline assignment: CDR1 SGHTA and CDR2 FQGNSA. For the CDR3, the DNA is TGTGCCAGCAGCTTAGCGCTAGCGGGGGCGGGCGAGCAGTACTTC. This translates into CASSLALAGAGEQYF.

In DNA, the CDR3 is TGCGCCGACACAGGGCGCTCTGGAAACACCATATATTTT. Encoded protein: CADTGRSGNTIYF. The chain employs TRBV5-1 and TRBJ1-3; D might be TRBD1 (6 bases). This CDR3 has 13 amino acids. V lost 10 bases, J lost 0 bases, and 11 bases lay in between. Germline lookup yields CDR1 SGHRS and CDR2 YFSETQ.

This clone was recorded a few times. CDR3 loop: CASSIVRGLNTEAFF. CDR3 sequence (DNA): TGTGCCAGTAGTATAGTAAGGGGATTGAACACTGAAGCTTTCTTT. J is TRBJ1-1 and V is TRBV19; a possible D gene is TRBD1 (5 bases). This CDR3 comprises 15 residues. V was clipped by 1 base and J by 0 bases, with 9 bases between them. Per the germline V gene, CDR1 is LNHDA and CDR2 is SQIVND (reference sequence). Supplemented by reference TRBV19 and TRBJ1-1, the full variable domain reads DGGITQSPKYLFRKEGQNVTLSCEQNLNHDAMYWYRQDPGQGLRLIYYSQIVNDFQKGDIAEGYSVSREKKESFPLTVTSAQKNPTAFYLCASSIVRGLNTEAFFGQGTRLTVV.

Comments on this clone: Other DNA sequences in the sample encode the same CDR3. This chain joins TRBV5-1 and TRBJ2-3; TRBD1 matches at 7 bases. The ends lost 6 bases at V and 8 bases at J; junction bases unmatched: 12. CDR1 is SGHRS and CDR2 is YFSETQ in the germline V gene. The CDR3 is 14 amino acids. The CDR3 bases are TGCGCCAGCACCATAGGGCAGGGGGAAGGTACGCAGTATTTT. Its translation: CASTIGQGEGTQYF.

The chain carries TRBV12-5 and TRBJ1-1; TRBD1 agrees at 10 bases. In germline, CDR1 is LGHNT, CDR2 FRNRAP. There are 17 residues in the CDR3. Trimming cost V 1 base and J 5 bases; bases outside gene matches: 10. For the CDR3, the DNA is TGTGCTAGTGGTTTGGGACAGGGGGCGGGTCTGAGGACTGAAGCTTTCTTT. Protein: CASGLGQGAGLRTEAFF.